This T cell receptor (beta chain) was sequenced during a study of cytomegalovirus exposure and HLA in healthy donors (dated 2017 in TCRdb). Regarding the complete study: According to an earlier analysis of 587 of the donors, about 180 million T cells yielded 90 million to 140 million unique TCR beta sequences and 276 Gb of sequence data. The study used immunosequencing to profile the T cell repertoires of approximately 640 subjects and linked those repertoires to cytomegalovirus serostatus. To predict cytomegalovirus infection status, the study combined high-throughput TCR immunosequencing, statistical association of individual TCRs with disease status, and machine learning. A separate validation cohort of more than 100 different subjects was used in addition to the roughly 700-subject first cohort. The number of typed donors differed by locus: about 620-640 for A, B, C, DRB1 and DQB1; some 540 for DQA1; 606 for DPA1; and some 470 for DPB1. Donor age, sex, ethnicity and CMV serostatus were compiled together with the repertoire data. Among the 398 genotyped donors, about 83% belonged to the genetic ancestry cluster associated with self-reported Caucasian donors. A handful of DR-DQ haplotypes were handled as single units for association and clustering because linkage in the cohort was strong. The aim of the study was to test whether cataloging public T cell receptors could identify signatures of past pathogen exposure. Rather than using new phenotypic data, the later analysis identified candidate immune exposures from TCR beta sequences and from how often those sequences occurred across donors. In a later analysis, previously published TCR beta repertoires from 666 donors were re-analyzed and high-resolution HLA genotyping was added so that TCR occurrence patterns could be studied. Among some 410 genotyped donors of the cohort, an average of about 240,000 unique TCR beta nucleotide sequences was sequenced per donor, of which approximately 18% were non-productive. All discovery cohort repertoires had been generated using a single sequencing platform. Genome-wide SNP genotypes for about three fifths of the roughly 670 donors were used in a later genetic analysis, which treated that subset as a discovery cohort. About 310 gigabases of sequencing data and 80 million or so unique TCR sequences were included in an early release covering about 620 HLA-typed donors. HLA typing covered class I and class II loci at four-digit resolution. An earlier analysis of 587 of the donors applied high-throughput TCR beta sequencing to assess whether each TCR beta V gene segment acted as functional or pseudogenic. Here is what the overall study found, with its caveats: In a later analysis, several top co-occurrence clusters were reported to appear linked to parvovirus B19, influenza, CMV and Epstein-Barr virus. In a later genetic analysis, a missense DCLRE1C variant was associated with V-gene and J-gene trimming of TCR beta chains, and the association was replicated in an independent cohort. The sequencing pipeline was judged likely to have produced a cluster of highly shared sequence variants as a technical artifact. Sequencing depth was assumed to be roughly uniform across donors in the presence/absence analyses, though that assumption may not hold. The classifier was reported to diagnose cytomegalovirus status with high specificity and sensitivity in both the original cohort and the validation cohort. Most TCR sequences were observed very rarely across donors, whereas some public TCRs were present in many individuals. A further reported finding was that TCR beta sequences accurately predicted the HLA-A and HLA-B alleles for most subjects in the first cohort. It was suggested by the authors that the approach could potentially be generalized to other disease states and immunological phenotypes. In vitro tests confirmed that a few of the cytomegalovirus-associated TCR beta chains recognize cytomegalovirus antigens. Compared with equally common non-associated chains, HLA-associated TCR beta chains in a later analysis were more clonally expanded and had lower generation probabilities. This cohort had only TCR beta chains sequenced, and the lack of alpha or paired-chain data limited which features could be detected. Specific HLA alleles were associated with 16,951 TCR beta sequences at a false discovery rate of 0.05 in a later analysis. HLA typing was unavailable for some donors at each locus, so association tests used only the typed subset. In the study, approximately 160 TCR beta chains were listed as associated with cytomegalovirus. The earlier analysis of fewer than 750 of the donors excluded fewer than 20 rarely observed V segments, including chromosome 9 orphons, because counts were too low. Some IMGT-functional V segments, including TRBV6-2 and TRBV6-3, could not be distinguished by the 87-base-pair reads and were therefore excluded. Assigning TCR associations to individual alleles was difficult when HLA alleles, especially DR and DQ, strongly co-occurred. Compared with the roughly 600-donor mean, donors in an Asian-associated ancestry cluster had fewer N-insertions in productive TCRs, according to a later genetic analysis. Correlated functional status among segregating V segments might reflect linkage disequilibrium, but an unknown experimental factor could not be ruled out. A later analysis found that most CMV-associated TCR beta chains appeared HLA-restricted, with HLA associations seemingly driven largely by CMV exposure. In an earlier analysis of some 540 of the donors, most TCR beta V segments appeared in productive rearrangements about 87% or about 30% of the time, broadly matching IMGT annotations. In a later analysis, TCR association rates were found to vary across HLA loci, with the most associated TCRs seen for DRB1 alleles and the fewest for HLA-C alleles. CMV serostatus was the only immune exposure information available for the cohort.

Note on this clone: The target of this receptor is not known. The sample holds no much larger clone one base away, and base qualities are not on file.

The cohort was made up of about 610 healthy bone marrow donors. Cohort members were all nominally healthy when sampled, although unrecorded immune exposures were likely present. The donor was CMV seronegative and belonged to the group of 352 seronegative cohort members. A peripheral blood sample was collected from each donor, and TCR beta sequencing was performed on peripheral blood mononuclear cells. Genomic DNA extraction from the blood cell samples was performed with the Qiagen DNeasy Blood Extraction Kit. Counted from cysteine to phenylalanine, this CDR3 has 15 amino acids. Kept here is only the CDR3 DNA, which spans 45 bases and is read in frame from base 1. V drops 6 bases and J drops 5 bases, leaving 19 bases in between. CDR1 WSHSY and CDR2 SAAADI were looked up in the germline V gene. To prepare the library, the immunoSEQ multiplex PCR assay was applied. A mixture of 60 forward primers for TCR Vbeta segments and 13 reverse primers for TCR Jbeta segments was used in the multiplex PCR. The CDR3 region of rearranged TCR beta genes was amplified from genomic DNA with a multiplex PCR assay. On the Illumina HiSeq System, the amplified TCR beta libraries were sequenced as 87-base-pair reads. The paper's processing steps were these. In a later analysis, about 80 million unique TCR beta chains were counted across the approximately 670 repertoires, and approximately 9.9 million of these chains were shared by at least two donors. Raw reads were error-corrected and collapsed into unique sequences with a nearest-neighbor algorithm that merged closely related sequences to remove PCR and sequencing errors. Alignment of CDR3 sequences to IMGT reference sequences was used to assign V, D and J gene segments. For a sequence to be retained, a match of at least six nucleotides to both a V gene segment and a J gene segment was required. A rearrangement was called productive if the CDR3 had no stop codons and remained in frame with V and J, and every other rearrangement was called non-productive. CDR3 was defined by IMGT convention, running from the second conserved V-encoded cysteine to the conserved J-encoded phenylalanine. Sequences without an unambiguous match to a single V gene segment were excluded from the earlier analysis of 450 to 750 of the donors. An earlier analysis of 587 of the donors called V segments functional above 56.7% productive rearrangements and segregating when the between-donor standard deviation exceeded 5%. A statistical classification framework was developed to diagnose cytomegalovirus status using the catalog of TCR beta chain sequences. In a later analysis, TCR nucleotide sequences were compared against IMGT/GENE-DB human TR gene sequences so that V and J genes could be assigned. The TCRdist pipeline was used in a later analysis to assign CDR3 sequences and most-parsimonious VDJ recombination scenarios. In a later analysis, each TCR beta chain was defined by its CDR3 amino acid sequence together with its V-gene family, and reads without a unique V-gene family were excluded. A later analysis removed 450 to 600 highly shared, low-generation-probability nucleotide sequences to deal with suspected cross-contamination and a sequencing artifact. For each public chain, a later analysis derived a clonal expansion index from normalized ranks of inferred template counts within each repertoire. In a later analysis, generation probabilities were computed using a VDJ recombination model fitted to out-of-frame rearrangements, and the results were checked against IGoR. A later analysis scored TCR-TCR, TCR-HLA and TCR-CMV co-occurrence with hypergeometric tests, applying a repertoire-size bias correction to TCR pairs. False discovery rates were estimated in a later analysis by permuting HLA or CMV assignments 20 times. A later analysis grouped co-occurring TCRs with DBSCAN, adding TCRdist sequence similarity when clustering within HLA-allele-positive subsets. Repertoires with fewer than 30,000 or more than 120,000 public chains were left out of co-occurrence clustering, as were four to six repertoires with anomalous nucleotide sharing. TCRdb carries this immuneACCESS record with in-frame sequences only. Its versions omit some clonotypes, under half of them owing to an unresolved V gene in the studies checked, with the rest unexplained. V, J and clone size derive from that table, while D and trimming were established from the DNA sequence. Counted in this sample were about 94,000 clones; around three fifths of them appeared once. Clones ranked in the top ten supply about 3.8% of the sample.

This sequence was found in a man aged 30-40 years in good health and CMV-seronegative. Sequenced material: PBMCs. This chain joins TRBV10-2 to TRBJ2-5; 7 matching bases give a weak D call of TRBD2. This receptor carries the CDR3 CASRIGGGSWETQYF. The nucleotide sequence is given as TGCGCCAGCAGGATCGGGGGCGGGAGTTGGGAGACCCAGTACTTC.